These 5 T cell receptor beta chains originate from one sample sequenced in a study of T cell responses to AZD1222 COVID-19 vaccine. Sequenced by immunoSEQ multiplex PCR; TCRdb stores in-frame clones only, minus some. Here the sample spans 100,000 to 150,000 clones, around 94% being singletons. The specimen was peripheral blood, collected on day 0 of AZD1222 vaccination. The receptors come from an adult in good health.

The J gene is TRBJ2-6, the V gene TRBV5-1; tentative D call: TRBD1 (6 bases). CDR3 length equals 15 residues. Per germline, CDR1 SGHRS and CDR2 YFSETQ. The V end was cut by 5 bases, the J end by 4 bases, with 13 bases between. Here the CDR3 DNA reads TGCGCCAGCAGTGCCGACGGACAGGGGGCCAACGTCCTGACTTTC. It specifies CASSADGQGANVLTF.

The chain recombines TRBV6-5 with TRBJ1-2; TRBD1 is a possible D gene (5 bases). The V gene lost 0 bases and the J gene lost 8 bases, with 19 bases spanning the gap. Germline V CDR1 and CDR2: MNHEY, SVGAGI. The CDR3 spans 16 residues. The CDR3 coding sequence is TGTGCCAGCAGTTACTCATCGCAGGGCACGGTTCGGGGCTACACCTTC. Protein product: CASSYSSQGTVRGYTF.

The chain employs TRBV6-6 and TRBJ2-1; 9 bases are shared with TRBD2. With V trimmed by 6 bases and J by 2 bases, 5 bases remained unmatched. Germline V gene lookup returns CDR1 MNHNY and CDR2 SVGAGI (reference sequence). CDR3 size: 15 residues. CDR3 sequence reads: CASRDSGSPYNEQFF. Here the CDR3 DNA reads TGTGCCAGCAGAGATAGCGGGAGTCCCTACAATGAGCAGTTCTTC.

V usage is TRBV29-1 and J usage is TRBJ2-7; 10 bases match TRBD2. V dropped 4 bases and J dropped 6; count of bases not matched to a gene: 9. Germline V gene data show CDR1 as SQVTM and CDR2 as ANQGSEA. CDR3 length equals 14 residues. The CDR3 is CSVGLSGRAVEQYF. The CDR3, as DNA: TGCAGCGTTGGTTTAAGCGGGAGGGCCGTCGAGCAGTACTTC.

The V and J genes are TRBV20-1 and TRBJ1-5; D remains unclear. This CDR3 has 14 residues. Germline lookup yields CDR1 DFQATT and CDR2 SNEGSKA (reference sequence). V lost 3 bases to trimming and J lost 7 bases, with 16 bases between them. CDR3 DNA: TGCAGTGCTAGTGGGCACCCGGTAGGGCAGCCCCAGCATTTT. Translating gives CSASGHPVGQPQHF.